The source of this T cell receptor beta chain is a study of blood T cell repertoires in COVID-19. About the research overall: COVID-19 samples from acute and convalescent phases originated in the United States, Italy and Spain. T cells, B-cell-depleted T cells, or PBMCs provided the cDNA or gDNA that served as material.

Trimming took 2 bases from V and 15 from J; bases not matched to a gene: 12. This CDR3 comprises 13 residues. Germline V gene lookup returns CDR1 GTSNPN and CDR2 SVGIG (reference sequence). Per the original data handling: Cell counts per sample came from amplifying reference gene primers. Libraries were prepared by immunoSEQ multiplex PCR; TCRdb keeps only in-frame clonotypes and omits some of them. V, J and clone size are taken as reported in that table, and D and trimming were inferred from the DNA itself. In the table there are 300,000 to 350,000 clones, less than 90% of which are singletons. The sequence derives from a woman younger than 45 who had recovered from COVID-19. The chain carries TRBV30 and TRBJ2-1; 8 bases fit TRBD1. Sequencing was performed on PBMCs or T cells enriched from blood (not recorded which). The CDR3 protein is CAWSYFDRGSMFF. The CDR3 nucleotides read TGTGCCTGGAGTTACTTCGACAGGGGTTCCATGTTCTTC.